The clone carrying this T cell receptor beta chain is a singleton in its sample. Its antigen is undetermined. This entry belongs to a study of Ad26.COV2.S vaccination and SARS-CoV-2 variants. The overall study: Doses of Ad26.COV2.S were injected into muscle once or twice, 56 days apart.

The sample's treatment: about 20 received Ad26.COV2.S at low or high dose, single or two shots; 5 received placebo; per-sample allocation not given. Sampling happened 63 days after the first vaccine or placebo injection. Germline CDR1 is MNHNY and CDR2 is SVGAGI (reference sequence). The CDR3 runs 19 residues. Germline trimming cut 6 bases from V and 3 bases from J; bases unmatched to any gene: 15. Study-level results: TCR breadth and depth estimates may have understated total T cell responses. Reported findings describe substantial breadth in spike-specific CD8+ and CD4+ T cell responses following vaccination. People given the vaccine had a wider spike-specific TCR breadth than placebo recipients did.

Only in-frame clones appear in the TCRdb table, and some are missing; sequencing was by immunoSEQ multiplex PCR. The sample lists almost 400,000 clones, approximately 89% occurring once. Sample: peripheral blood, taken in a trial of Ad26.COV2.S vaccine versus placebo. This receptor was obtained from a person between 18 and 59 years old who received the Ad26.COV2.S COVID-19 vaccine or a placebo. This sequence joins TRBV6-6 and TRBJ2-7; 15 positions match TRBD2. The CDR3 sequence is CASSRPSGTSGRLLYEQYF. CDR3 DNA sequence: TGTGCCAGCAGCCGACCATCCGGGACTAGCGGGAGGTTACTCTACGAGCAGTACTTC.